Reported below is one TCR beta chain. Antigen specificity is unknown. The treatment is: about 20 received Ad26.COV2.S at low or high dose, single or two shots; 5 received placebo; per-sample allocation not given. Sampling was performed 63 days after the first vaccine or placebo injection. Boston provided a donor who was an adult aged 18-55 years. Some clones are missing from TCRdb's copy, which holds only in-frame ones; the method was immunoSEQ multiplex PCR. The table shows approximately 300,000 clones, with approximately 86% occurring only once. This sample is part of a study of Ad26.COV2.S vaccination and SARS-CoV-2 variants. Background on the study: Intramuscularly, Ad26.COV2.S was given either once or twice, 56 days apart. Study observations and caveats: Compared with placebo recipients, vaccine recipients had higher spike-specific TCR breadth.

CDR1 SGHNT and CDR2 YYREEE come from the germline V gene (reference sequence). The CDR3 consists of 13 residues. V lost 4 bases and J 4 bases, leaving 11 bases between the germline ends. The material sequenced was peripheral blood, taken in a trial of Ad26.COV2.S vaccine versus placebo. The TCR sequence derives from a person between 18 and 59 years old who received the Ad26.COV2.S COVID-19 vaccine or a placebo. The chain recombines TRBV5-4 with TRBJ1-2, with D possibly being TRBD1 (5 bases). The CDR3 region has the DNA TGTGCCAGCAGCCTTACAGGTGCCTATGGCTACACCTTC. This sequence encodes CASSLTGAYGYTF.